This entry concerns a single T cell receptor (beta chain). This record comes from a study of cytomegalovirus exposure and HLA in healthy donors. The PCR was carried out with 60 Vbeta primers and 13 Jbeta primers. The data were produced by immunoSEQ multiplex PCR, yet TCRdb's version contains in-frame clones alone and is incomplete. The table has more than 150,000 clones, approximately 73% seen once; the top ten hold 2% to 3%. Germline CDR1 is SGHVS and CDR2 is FQNEAQ. V was trimmed by 2 bases and J by 0 bases, leaving 11 bases between them. CDR3 length: 15 amino acids. The gene calls are TRBV7-8 and TRBJ2-7; D is possibly TRBD2 (7 bases). Sequencing was carried out using PBMCs. This receptor was identified in a woman in her 30s in good health and CMV-seropositive. CDR3 nucleotides: TGTGCCAGCAGCTTAAGGGGGGGGCCCTCCTACGAGCAGTACTTC. As protein: CASSLRGGPSYEQYF.